A single sample gave rise to the 6 T cell receptor beta chains below, sequenced in a study of molecular identifiers for immune sequencing clone quantification. One entry per CDR3 protein, called by TCRdb with MiXCR from the PCR reads. There are hundreds of thousands of distinct CDR3 sequences in the sample; roughly 21% occur only once, and roughly 0.9% lies in the top ten. Sequenced: naive CD8+ T cells from blood, with Jurkat cell RNA spiked in. As to subset: FACS-sorted CD8+CD4-CCR7+CD45RA+ naive T cells. These receptors were taken from a human donor in good health. Some libraries in this study had Jurkat cell RNA spiked in.

Many counts were recorded for this clonotype. The rearrangement joins TRBV27 to TRBJ2-7, with 9 nucleotides matching TRBD1. The ends lost 6 bases at V and 3 bases at J; junction bases unmatched: 6. The CDR3 runs 14 residues. Germline V gives CDR1 MNHEY, CDR2 SMNVEV (reference sequence). The CDR3 DNA sequence: TGTGCCAGCAGGGCCGGGACAGGGATCTACGAGCAGTACTTC. Its protein product is CASRAGTGIYEQYF.

This clonotype was seen repeatedly, ten times or more. The V and J genes are TRBV7-9 and TRBJ2-3; the D call may be TRBD1 or TRBD2 (5 bases each). V gave up 6 bases and J gave up 5 bases, with 15 bases separating them. Germline-derived CDR1 and CDR2 are SEHNR and FQNEAQ (reference sequence). This CDR3 is 14 amino acids long. CDR3 sequence: CASSPTGPVDTQYF. The CDR3 bases are TGTGCCAGCAGTCCGACGGGGCCCGTAGATACGCAGTATTTT. The full variable domain, its missing parts supplied by reference TRBV7-9 and TRBJ2-3, is DTGVSQNPRHKITKRGQNVTFRCDPISEHNRLYWYRQTLGQGPEFLTYFQNEAQLEKSRLLSDRFSAERPKGSFSTLEIQRTEQGDSAMYLCASSPTGPVDTQYFGPGTRLTVL.

In its sample, this clonotype was seen many times. The chain links TRBV11-2 to TRBJ1-1, with D unresolved. Germline assignment: CDR1 SGHAT and CDR2 FQNNGV. The length of the CDR3 is 12 residues. Trimming took off 0 bases at V and 8 bases at J, with 7 bases between the two ends. The CDR3: CASSLEGQEAFF. The CDR3 DNA is TGTGCCAGCAGCTTAGAGGGTCAGGAAGCTTTCTTT.

This clonotype was detected many times. J is TRBJ2-5 and V is TRBV7-6; a weak D match, TRBD1 (5 bases). CDR1 is SGHVS, CDR2 FNYEAQ, per germline. The V end lost 5 bases, the J end lost 5 bases, and 12 bases lay between the germline ends. The CDR3 extends over 13 amino acids. CDR3 DNA sequence: TGTGCCAGCAGCCACAGGTTGGGGGAGACCCAGTACTTC. Translated, it gives CASSHRLGETQYF.

This clonotype was seen only once. Likely a read error: the CDR3 ends without its conserved phenylalanine or tryptophan. The J gene is TRBJ1-1, the V gene TRBV25-1; D is unresolved. Germline CDR1 and CDR2: MGHDK and SYGVNS. The germline V and J ends were trimmed by 6 bases and 2 bases, with 19 bases remaining between them. There are 16 residues in the CDR3. CDR3 sequence: CASSSTYRGSNTEAFC. The CDR3 DNA reads TGTGCCAGCAGCTCAACCTACCGGGGATCCAACACTGAAGCTTTCTGT.

The chain uses TRBV6-5 and TRBJ2-7, with TRBD2 identical over 7 bases. This CDR3 region has 17 residues. Germline CDR1 reads MNHEY; CDR2 reads SVGAGI. The V gene end was trimmed by 5 bases and the J gene end by 3 bases; junction bases not matched to a gene: 16. In DNA, the CDR3 is TGTGCCAGCAGTCCCATCCGGGAGGCTAGCGGAATCTACGAGCAGTACTTC. It encodes CASSPIREASGIYEQYF.